One sample yielded the 15 T cell receptor beta chains listed below, sequenced in a study of immune evolution from preneoplasia to lung adenocarcinoma. The assay was immunoSEQ multiplex PCR, and TCRdb's table has in-frame clones only and misses some. This table holds 8,500 to 14,000 clones, around 76% found once. Sequenced sample: FFPE minimally invasive lung adenocarcinoma tissue. All receptors derive from a person aged 55-80 years with lung adenocarcinoma.

The chain links TRBV6-1 to TRBJ1-5; TRBD1 aligns across 7 bases. CDR1 is MNHNS and CDR2 is SASEGT in the germline V gene. V dropped 4 bases and J dropped 3; count of bases not matched to a gene: 12. The CDR3 extends over 17 amino acids. CDR3 DNA sequence: TGTGCCAGCAGTGTATTAATGACAGGGTTTAACAATCAGCCCCAGCATTTT. Its translation is CASSVLMTGFNNQPQHF.

The gene calls are TRBV4-3 and TRBJ1-5, with D possibly matching TRBD1 (6 bases). The CDR3 length is 15 residues. The germline gives CDR1 LGHNA, CDR2 YSLEER. The V end was cut by 0 bases, the J end by 4 bases, with 10 bases between. CDR3 protein: CASSQEWTDNQPQHF. The DNA of the CDR3 is TGCGCCAGCAGCCAAGAGTGGACAGATAATCAGCCCCAGCATTTT.

The table lists this clone with a few counts. This chain joins TRBV5-1 and TRBJ2-2; TRBD1 agrees at 7 bases. This CDR3 has 16 residues. Germline CDR1 and CDR2: SGHRS and YFSETQ. The trim removed 3 bases at V and 6 bases at J, leaving 11 bases unmatched. The CDR3 coding sequence is TGCGCCAGCAGCTCTGAACCGGGACAGACAGCCGGGGAGCTGTTTTTT. This translates into CASSSEPGQTAGELFF.

This clone has more than one count but fewer than ten. The V and J genes are TRBV4-1 and TRBJ2-7; D possibly matches TRBD1 or TRBD2 (5 bases each). Germline-derived CDR1 and CDR2 are MGHRA and YSYEKL. V was shortened by 0 bases and J by 3 bases, with 18 bases between the two germline ends. The CDR3 runs 17 residues. The CDR3 here is CASSQDSGTTNFYEQYF. The CDR3 DNA is TGCGCCAGCAGCCAAGATTCCGGGACGACAAACTTCTACGAGCAGTACTTC.

CDR3 protein: CASSVAGGNYEQYF. CDR3 sequence (DNA): TGTGCCAGCAGCGTAGCGGGAGGGAACTACGAGCAGTACTTC. This chain uses TRBV9 with TRBJ2-7; TRBD2 matches 8 bases. Germline V gene data show CDR1 as SGDLS and CDR2 as YYNGEE. V was clipped by 0 bases and J by 3 bases; unmatched bases: 2. This CDR3 spans 14 amino acids.

In DNA, the CDR3 is TGTGCCAGCTCACCAACTAGCGGGGTGGGAGATACGCAGTATTTT. It translates to CASSPTSGVGDTQYF. The chain combines TRBV18 with TRBJ2-3; 10 bases map to TRBD2. Germline V gene data show CDR1 as KGHSH and CDR2 as LQKENI. V lost 2 bases to trimming and J lost 5 bases; unmatched junction nucleotides: 4. The CDR3 totals 15 residues.

The chain is built from TRBV5-5 and TRBJ2-2; maybe TRBD1 (6 bases). Between the trimmed V and J ends, which lost 0 bases and 5 bases, there was a span of 11 bases. CDR1 SGHKS and CDR2 YYEKEE come from the germline V gene (reference sequence). This CDR3 is built from 15 residues. The CDR3 DNA sequence: TGTGCCAGCAGCTTGGACAGGGTGTATACCGGGGAGCTGTTTTTT. Amino acid sequence: CASSLDRVYTGELFF. The full variable domain, completed using reference TRBV5-5 and TRBJ2-2, is DAGVTQSPTHLIKTRGQQVTLRCSPISGHKSVSWYQQVLGQGPQFIFQYYEKEERGRGNFPDRFSARQFPNYSSELNVNALLLGDSALYLCASSLDRVYTGELFFGEGSRLTVL.

The J gene is TRBJ2-2, the V gene TRBV19, with D possibly matching TRBD2 (6 bases). V was cut by 4 bases and J by 6 bases, with 12 bases left in between. This CDR3 has 14 residues. Germline V gives CDR1 LNHDA, CDR2 SQIVND (reference sequence). CDR3 protein: CASSTGRLAGELFF. The CDR3 DNA sequence: TGTGCCAGTAGTACGGGGAGGTTGGCCGGGGAGCTGTTTTTT. The full variable domain, completed using reference TRBV19 and TRBJ2-2, is DGGITQSPKYLFRKEGQNVTLSCEQNLNHDAMYWYRQDPGQGLRLIYYSQIVNDFQKGDIAEGYSVSREKKESFPLTVTSAQKNPTAFYLCASSTGRLAGELFFGEGSRLTVL.

This clone has only one observation. This chain links TRBV10-1 with TRBJ2-3, with D unresolved. This CDR3 has 13 amino acids. The germline gives CDR1 WNHNN, CDR2 SYGVQD (reference sequence). Trimming shortened V by 6 bases and J by 3 bases, and 10 bases separated the two germline ends. The CDR3 is CASSRAGTDTQYF. The CDR3, as DNA: TGCGCCAGCAGCCGGGCAGGAACAGATACGCAGTATTTT.

The chain recombines TRBV4-2 with TRBJ2-3; D remains unclear. Trimming shortened V by 1 base and J by 4 bases, and 18 bases separated the two germline ends. The length of the CDR3 is 17 residues. CDR1 LGHNA and CDR2 YNFKEQ come from the germline V gene. This CDR3 reads CASSQARSVLMADTQYF. The CDR3 nucleotides are TGTGCCAGCAGCCAAGCTCGGAGCGTCTTGATGGCAGATACGCAGTATTTT.

The chain uses TRBV5-4 and TRBJ2-1; tentative D call: TRBD2 (5 bases). Germline CDR1 is SGHNT and CDR2 is YYREEE (reference sequence). Deletions cut 9 bases from V and 8 bases from J, with 15 bases between. The CDR3 runs to 12 residues. The CDR3 nucleotides read TGTGCCATCCTCGGGCCCGGGGATGAGCAGTTCTTC. Translated: CAILGPGDEQFF.

This clone has only one observation. V usage is TRBV29-1 and J usage is TRBJ2-7; 8 nucleotides align to TRBD1. The CDR3 spans 13 residues. V lost 3 bases to trimming and J lost 4 bases; unmatched junction nucleotides: 5. CDR1 and CDR2 (germline): SQVTM, ANQGSEA. The DNA for the CDR3 is TGCAGCGTTGATGTCCAGGGGGCGTACGAGCAGTACTTC. As protein: CSVDVQGAYEQYF.

The J gene is TRBJ1-5, the V gene TRBV28, with TRBD1 identical over 12 bases. The CDR3 covers 15 residues. With 6 bases clipped from V and 6 bases from J, the junction kept 6 bases outside the gene matches. In germline, CDR1 is MDHEN, CDR2 SYDVKM. CDR3 in amino acids: CASSYGTGGFQPQHF. The CDR3, as DNA: TGTGCCAGCAGCTATGGGACAGGGGGCTTTCAGCCCCAGCATTTT. The full variable domain, with the rest looked up from reference TRBV28 and TRBJ1-5, is DVKVTQSSRYLVKRTGEKVFLECVQDMDHENMFWYRQDPGLGLRLIYFSYDVKMKEKGDIPEGYSVSREKKERFSLILESASTNQTSMYLCASSYGTGGFQPQHFGDGTRLSIL.

The chain uses TRBV7-9 and TRBJ1-2; D remains unclear. V lost 0 bases, J lost 6 bases, and 8 bases lay in between. The CDR3 runs 13 residues. From germline, CDR1 is SEHNR and CDR2 FQNEAQ (reference sequence). The CDR3 protein is CASSLAKTDGYTF. In DNA, the CDR3 is TGTGCCAGCAGCTTAGCCAAGACGGATGGCTACACCTTC.

The chain couples TRBV6-1 to TRBJ1-6, with D possibly TRBD1 on 6 matching bases. V dropped 7 bases and J dropped 6 bases, with 13 bases sitting between them. This CDR3 region has 14 residues. Germline CDR1 reads MNHNS; CDR2 reads SASEGT. CDR3 bases: TGTGCCAGCACCCCGGACAGAACTAATTCACCCCTCCACTTT. Protein product: CASTPDRTNSPLHF.